The T cell receptor (beta chain) under discussion was sequenced for a study of graft-versus-host responses after intestinal transplantation. Clones were sequenced by immunoSEQ multiplex PCR, and TCRdb holds only the in-frame ones, with some missing. This table holds about 82,000 clones, around 92% found once. A remark on this clone: The antigen remains unidentified.

Per germline, CDR1 SGHRS and CDR2 YFSETQ. The CDR3 totals 15 residues. V shed 4 bases and J 2 bases; nucleotides not matched to a gene: 8. The chain joins TRBV5-1 to TRBJ1-1; 7 positions agree with TRBD1. This clonotype was sampled from a human donor who received an intestinal transplant. The source material was unstimulated CD4+ T cells sorted from spleen or lymph node cells, sampled before intestinal transplant. The CDR3 is CASSDPGQLNTEAFF. The DNA for the CDR3 is TGCGCCAGCAGCGACCCGGGACAGCTTAACACTGAAGCTTTCTTT.